This T cell receptor (beta chain) was recovered during a study of CD8+ T cells in alopecia areata. Study overall: Each of the treated patients was given oral tofacitinib, 5 to 10 mg twice daily, for moderate-to-severe alopecia areata. Tofacitinib was given for 6 to 18 months, then stopped for 6 months.

cDNA serving as the sequencing template came from extracted, reverse transcribed RNA. This table comes from immunoSEQ multiplex PCR, and its TCRdb copy is limited to in-frame clones, with some not included. There are 130,000 or so clones in the sample; 49% occur only once, and approximately 19% lies in the top ten. On this clone itself: The antigen is undetermined.

General study results and limits: Among patients, TCR sharing was less clear than in mice, a difference possibly due in part to HLA diversity in the patient population. Across lesional scalp, and particularly alopecia totalis/universalis, clonality surpassed that of normal scalp.

The sequencing used CD8+ T cells sorted from blood, collected at week 0. The origin of this receptor is a human donor with alopecia areata.

CDR3 in DNA: TGCAGCGTCAGGACCCTTGAAGCTTTCTTT. Translating it yields CSVRTLEAFF. The genes are TRBV29-1 and TRBJ1-1; D gene unclear. With 6 bases removed from V and 7 bases from J, the gap between germline ends came to 9 bases. Germline CDR1 SQVTM, CDR2 ANQGSEA. The CDR3 runs 10 residues.